Sequencing of this T cell receptor beta chain was carried out in a study of blood T cell repertoires in COVID-19. The method was immunoSEQ multiplex PCR; TCRdb's version includes in-frame clones alone and lacks a portion of them. The table has about 240,000 clones, over 75% seen once; the top ten hold roughly 0.8%. Germline V lookup: CDR1 MNHEY, CDR2 SVGAGI. V was pared by 6 bases and J by 6 bases, with 4 bases of the junction left unmatched. This CDR3 spans 15 amino acids. The source material was peripheral blood. J is TRBJ2-1 and V is TRBV6-5, with TRBD2 matching over 14 bases. This TCR derives from a woman aged 25 to 45 with acute or convalescent COVID-19. Here the CDR3 DNA reads TGTGCCAGCAGACCGACTAGCGGGAGGGCCAATGAGCAGTTCTTC. Amino acids: CASRPTSGRANEQFF.